This T cell receptor (beta chain) came from a study of T cell responses to AZD1222 COVID-19 vaccine. The CDR3 runs 14 residues. From germline, CDR1 is SGHNT and CDR2 YYREEE (reference sequence). V shed 4 bases and J shed 2 bases, with 10 bases lying between them. Method: immunoSEQ multiplex PCR; TCRdb's copy keeps in-frame clones and lacks some. The sample consists of about 110,000 clones, around 87% of them appearing once. The receptor's source is an adult in good health. The starting material was peripheral blood, obtained on day 0 of AZD1222 vaccination. The chain uses TRBV5-4 and TRBJ1-3, with D unresolved. The CDR3 DNA sequence: TGTGCCAGCAGCCGCCAGGAGCCTGGAAACACCATATATTTT. Protein product: CASSRQEPGNTIYF.